These 3 T cell receptor beta chains were sequenced from one sample in a study of T cell responses to AZD1222 COVID-19 vaccine. Here immunoSEQ multiplex PCR was the method, and the copy in TCRdb shows in-frame clones only, minus some. The sample contains about 120,000 clones, about 92% of which appear only once. This sample comprised peripheral blood, obtained on day 0 of AZD1222 vaccination. The receptors were gathered from an adult in good health.

The chain couples TRBV30 to TRBJ2-5; TRBD2 is a possible D gene (6 bases). Germline loops: CDR1 GTSNPN, CDR2 SVGIG (reference sequence). This CDR3 has 13 amino acids. Between the trimmed V and J ends, which lost 7 bases and 2 bases, there was a span of 14 bases. The CDR3 bases are TGTGCCTTCCCGGGACTCCTGCAAGAGACCCAGTACTTC. Translating it yields CAFPGLLQETQYF.

The chain links TRBV18 to TRBJ1-3; D remains ambiguous. The CDR3 is made up of 18 amino acids. Germline CDR1 is KGHSH and CDR2 is LQKENI. Trimming took off 2 bases at V and 4 bases at J, with 21 bases between the two ends. CDR3 nucleotides: TGTGCCAGCTCACCATTCCCCTTGACGCGGGCTGGCGGAAACACCATATATTTT. It specifies CASSPFPLTRAGGNTIYF.

The chain couples TRBV6-5 to TRBJ2-7; 7 bases are shared with TRBD1. The V segment lost 5 bases and the J segment 2 bases; nucleotides outside the gene matches: 3. Germline CDR1 is MNHEY and CDR2 is SVGAGI. The CDR3 runs 13 residues. The DNA for the CDR3 is TGTGCCAGCAGTCGACAGGGAACCTACGAGCAGTACTTC. Amino acid sequence: CASSRQGTYEQYF.